The 9 T cell receptor beta chains reported below all come from one sample, sequenced in a study of T cells after yellow fever vaccination. TCRdb reprocessed the 5' RACE reads with MiXCR, giving one entry per CDR3 protein. The profile shows some 300,000 distinct CDR3 sequences, approximately 10% of them singletons. The sequences come from CD4+ T cells sorted from PBMCs, collected 5 days after the yellow fever booster vaccination. Receptors originate from a man between 18 and 35 years old who received the YFV17D yellow fever vaccine.

A few counts support this clonotype. This chain links TRBV10-3 with TRBJ2-3; 7 nucleotides align to TRBD1. This CDR3 region has 14 residues. V dropped 10 bases and J dropped 1; count of bases not matched to a gene: 8. Germline V CDR1 and CDR2: ENHRY, SYGVKD. In DNA form, the CDR3 reads TGTGCCAGCGACAGGGAGAAGGGCACAGATACGCAGTATTTT. Protein product: CASDREKGTDTQYF.

V gene TRBV5-1 combines with J gene TRBJ1-1, with D unresolved. The CDR3 spans 16 residues. The V and J ends lost 1 base and 1 base respectively, with 14 bases between them. Looked up from germline, CDR1 is SGHRS and CDR2 is YFSETQ. This CDR3 is CASSLRGGRENTEAFF. CDR3 coding DNA: TGCGCCAGCAGCTTGAGAGGTGGCAGAGAGAACACTGAAGCTTTCTTT.

This clonotype was detected only a few times. This chain connects TRBV6-6 to TRBJ1-1; 8 bases align to TRBD1. V shed 6 bases, J shed 4 bases, and the junction held 16 bases outside the gene matches. The germline V gene encodes CDR1 MNHNY and CDR2 SVGAGI (reference sequence). The CDR3 has 17 amino acids. CDR3 amino acids: CASRGSTRRTGGTEAFF. The CDR3 DNA is TGTGCCAGCAGGGGATCGACTCGGCGAACAGGGGGCACTGAAGCTTTCTTT.

The V and J genes are TRBV12-3 or TRBV12-4 and TRBJ2-7, with no clear D. V gave up 3 bases and J gave up 5 bases, with 14 bases separating them. The CDR3 has 14 residues. This CDR3 is CASSLVDGKDEQYF. The CDR3 DNA reads TGTGCCAGCAGTTTGGTGGACGGTAAAGACGAGCAGTACTTC.

The V gene is TRBV6-1, the J gene TRBJ1-1; D call uncertain. The ends were cut back, 3 bases at V and 0 bases at J, with 5 bases in the middle. Germline values: CDR1 MNHNS, CDR2 SASEGT. The CDR3 has 13 residues. CDR3 in DNA: TGTGCCAGCAGTGACTGGGTGAACACTGAAGCTTTCTTT. Its protein product is CASSDWVNTEAFF.

This clonotype was seen a few times. The chain carries TRBV6-5 and TRBJ2-2; no clear D. From germline, CDR1 is MNHEY and CDR2 SVGAGI. V lost 2 bases and J 9 bases, leaving 7 bases between the germline ends. CDR3 length: 12 residues. CDR3 DNA sequence: TGTGCCAGCAGTTACCCCCCAAGGGAGCTGTTTTTT. It encodes CASSYPPRELFF.

This clonotype was counted between two and nine times. The chain employs TRBV28 and TRBJ2-7, with D possibly TRBD2 on 6 matching bases. Germline CDR1 reads MDHEN; CDR2 reads SYDVKM. Trimming cost V 2 bases and J 6 bases, with 14 bases left between them. The CDR3 spans 14 residues. CDR3 amino acids: CASSLGGVLGEQYV. In DNA form, the CDR3 reads TGTGCCAGCAGTTTAGGCGGGGTACTTGGCGAGCAGTACGTC.

This clonotype was seen a single time. The chain employs TRBV5-6 and TRBJ1-5; D is unclear. The V gene lost 1 base and the J gene lost 8 bases, with 7 bases spanning the gap. The CDR3 loop spans 12 amino acids. The germline gives CDR1 SGHDT, CDR2 YYEEEE. The CDR3 DNA is TGTGCCAGCAGCTTGTTGGACGAGCCCCAGCATTTT. It encodes CASSLLDEPQHF.

The chain joins TRBV6-1 to TRBJ2-7, with 9 bases that match TRBD1. Unmatched junction bases numbered 15, after V lost 7 bases and J lost 2 bases. The CDR3 totals 17 residues. Germline V CDR1 and CDR2: MNHNS, SASEGT. CDR3 nucleotides: TGTGCCAGCAATGTACCCGGGACAGGGTTGAGGACCTACGAGCAGTACTTC. It encodes CASNVPGTGLRTYEQYF.